The 27 T cell receptor beta chains listed next were all sequenced from one sample in a study of cytomegalovirus exposure and HLA in healthy donors (TCRdb year 2017). Libraries were built with the immunoSEQ multiplex PCR assay. A mixture of 60 forward primers for TCR Vbeta segments and 13 reverse primers for TCR Jbeta segments was used in the multiplex PCR. TCRdb holds this immuneACCESS table with in-frame rearrangements only. Some clones are missing; in checked studies, unresolved V genes explain under half, and the rest has no known cause. Here the sample has some 180,000 clones; roughly 75% occur a single time. Jointly, the top ten make up approximately 2.1% of the sample. Sequenced material: PBMCs. These receptor sequences come from a woman in her 30s in good health and CMV-seronegative.

V and J are TRBV5-1 and TRBJ2-5; D possibly corresponds to TRBD1 (6 bases). CDR3 length: 15 amino acids. Germline CDR1 SGHRS, CDR2 YFSETQ. Deletions cut 0 bases from V and 1 base from J, with 10 bases between. In nucleotides, the CDR3 is TGCGCCAGCAGCTTGGGGACAGTCAGCCAAGAGACCCAGTACTTC. Translating gives CASSLGTVSQETQYF.

The V call is TRBV29-1, the J call TRBJ2-1, with 8 bases identical to TRBD1. J was trimmed by 0 bases and V by 1 base; bases with no gene match: 2. Germline V gives CDR1 SQVTM, CDR2 ANQGSEA. This CDR3 has 15 amino acids. The CDR3 nucleotides read TGCAGCGTTGAAGGGGGGACAGGCTCCTACAATGAGCAGTTCTTC. Encoded protein: CSVEGGTGSYNEQFF.

This clone was observed once. V is TRBV9 and J is TRBJ1-5; possible D gene TRBD1, 6 bases. Germline V gene sequence: CDR1 SGDLS, CDR2 YYNGEE. CDR3 length equals 15 residues. The ends were cut back, 5 bases at V and 1 base at J, with 13 bases in the middle. The DNA of the CDR3 is TGTGCCAGCAGTCCCACAGGGTACAGCAATCAGCCCCAGCATTTT. It specifies CASSPTGYSNQPQHF. Together with reference TRBV9 and TRBJ1-5, the CDR3 gives the full variable domain: DSGVTQTPKHLITATGQRVTLRCSPRSGDLSVYWYQQSLDQGLQFLIQYYNGEERAKGNILERFSAQQFPDLHSELNLSSLELGDSALYFCASSPTGYSNQPQHFGDGTRLSIL.

V is TRBV11-2 and J is TRBJ2-5, with a weak D call TRBD1 (5 bases). Trimming took 1 base from V and 4 from J, leaving 13 bases between them. The CDR3 sequence is 15 residues long. Germline V lookup: CDR1 SGHAT, CDR2 FQNNGV. The CDR3 protein is CASSLGQGIGETQYF. Here the CDR3 DNA reads TGTGCCAGCAGCTTAGGGCAGGGAATTGGAGAGACCCAGTACTTC.

This chain links TRBV6-1 with TRBJ2-2; the match to TRBD2 covers 13 bases. Germline loops: CDR1 MNHNS, CDR2 SASEGT. Trimming removed 6 bases from V and 5 bases from J; junction bases left unmatched: 3. This CDR3 comprises 15 residues. The CDR3 protein is CASSRTSGGTGELFF. The CDR3 region has the DNA TGTGCCAGCAGCAGGACTAGCGGGGGAACCGGGGAGCTGTTTTTT.

The chain carries TRBV18 and TRBJ2-5; the match to TRBD1 covers 9 bases. CDR1 is KGHSH, CDR2 LQKENI, per germline. CDR3 length: 16 amino acids. With V trimmed by 3 bases and J by 5 bases, 10 bases remained unmatched. Here the CDR3 reads CASSPIPGQGKETQYF. CDR3 sequence (DNA): TGTGCCAGCTCACCTATCCCGGGACAGGGAAAGGAGACCCAGTACTTC.

This clone is deemed medium-sized. V and J are TRBV6-4 and TRBJ2-1, with D possibly being TRBD2 (6 bases). Trimming pared 8 bases from V and 3 bases from J, leaving 17 bases between. Germline V gene sequence: CDR1 MRHNA, CDR2 SNTAGT. The CDR3 totals 15 residues. CDR3 nucleotides: TGTGCCAGCCGATCCGGGTCGGGGGACTACAATGAGCAGTTCTTC. It is translated as CASRSGSGDYNEQFF.

The chain uses TRBV5-1 and TRBJ2-3, with 9 bases fitting TRBD1. The CDR3 contains 16 residues. Germline V gene data show CDR1 as SGHRS and CDR2 as YFSETQ. V trimming: 3 bases; J trimming: 0 bases; junction bases outside the gene matches: 5. The CDR3 DNA sequence: TGCGCCAGCAGCTCGGCGGACAGGGGAAGCACAGATACGCAGTATTTT. Its translation: CASSSADRGSTDTQYF.

The chain is built from TRBV7-6 and TRBJ2-3; 9 bases are a match to TRBD1. The germline V gene has CDR1 SGHVS and CDR2 FNYEAQ. This CDR3 has 16 amino acids. The ends lost 4 bases at V and 4 bases at J; junction bases unmatched: 9. The CDR3 DNA reads as TGTGCCAGCAGCTCCCCGACAGGGGGTAATCCAGATACGCAGTATTTT. Its protein is CASSSPTGGNPDTQYF.

The rearrangement joins TRBV11-3 to TRBJ1-2, with D tentatively TRBD1 (6 bases). This CDR3 spans 20 amino acids. Germline CDR1 is SGHNT and CDR2 is YENEEA. V lost 0 bases to trimming and J lost 1 base, with 24 bases between them. In DNA form, the CDR3 reads TGTGCCAGCAGCTTAGATTGTTGGTCAGGGGTTAAGTTTTATAACTATGGCTACACCTTC. Translation: CASSLDCWSGVKFYNYGYTF.

This clone was counted between two and nine times. V usage is TRBV6-4 and J usage is TRBJ2-3; 10 bases agree with TRBD2. CDR3 length: 16 amino acids. Germline values: CDR1 MRHNA, CDR2 SNTAGT. Germline trimming cut 0 bases from V and 4 bases from J; bases unmatched to any gene: 4. Here the CDR3 reads CASSDSLAGGPDTQYF. The CDR3 DNA is TGTGCCAGCAGTGACTCATTAGCGGGGGGCCCAGATACGCAGTATTTT.

The chain has TRBV5-1 and TRBJ1-1; no reliable D call. CDR1 and CDR2 from the germline V gene are SGHRS and YFSETQ. Deletions cut 0 bases from V and 1 base from J, with 10 bases between. The CDR3 loop spans 15 amino acids. This CDR3 is CASSLEAAANTEAFF. DNA of the CDR3: TGCGCCAGCAGCTTGGAAGCGGCGGCGAACACTGAAGCTTTCTTT. The full variable domain, in which reference TRBV5-1 and TRBJ1-1 provide the parts outside the CDR3, is KAGVTQTPRYLIKTRGQQVTLSCSPISGHRSVSWYQQTPGQGLQFLFEYFSETQRNKGNFPGRFSGRQFSNSRSEMNVSTLELGDSALYLCASSLEAAANTEAFFGQGTRLTVV.

This chain connects TRBV2 to TRBJ2-5; 11 nucleotides match TRBD2. The CDR3 is made up of 14 amino acids. Trimming removed 4 bases from V and 4 bases from J; junction bases left unmatched: 2. The germline V gene has CDR1 SNHLY and CDR2 FYNNEI. The CDR3 bases are TGTGCCAGCAGTGCCACTAGCGGGGGAGAGACCCAGTACTTC. Translation: CASSATSGGETQYF.

The rearrangement uses TRBV21-1 and TRBJ1-1; the D call of TRBD1 is as the table states it, not checked on the DNA. TRBV21-1 is assigned pseudogene status. The CDR3 has 17 residues. CDR3 DNA: TGTGCCAGCAGCAAAGGGGAGACAGGGGGCAAGAACACTGAAGCTTTCTTT. Its protein product is CASSKGETGGKNTEAFF.

The chain carries TRBV6-5 and TRBJ2-7, with 7 bases fitting TRBD2. CDR3 length equals 13 residues. Trimming took 8 bases from V and 3 from J; bases not matched to a gene: 7. Germline V CDR1 and CDR2: MNHEY, SVGAGI. The CDR3 coding sequence is TGTGCCAGCGGGTGGGGGGAGGGCTACGAGCAGTACTTC. Translated, it gives CASGWGEGYEQYF.

This clone was counted once. In nucleotides, the CDR3 is TGTGCCATCAGTGAACAGGGACCGAACACTGAAGCTTTCTTT. This gives the protein CAISEQGPNTEAFF. The chain carries TRBV10-3 and TRBJ1-1; D is perhaps TRBD1 (6 bases). V lost 3 bases, J lost 1 base, and 9 bases lay in between. CDR3 length: 14 residues. Germline assignment: CDR1 ENHRY and CDR2 SYGVKD.

Only a few counts were recorded for this clone. This chain uses TRBV19 with TRBJ2-5, with D tentatively TRBD2 (6 bases). The CDR3 spans 15 residues. The ends were cut back, 3 bases at V and 3 bases at J, with 14 bases in the middle. Per the germline V gene, CDR1 is LNHDA and CDR2 is SQIVND (reference sequence). DNA of the CDR3: TGTGCCAGTAGTATGGCAGGGTGGGGGGAAGAGACCCAGTACTTC. Translated, it gives CASSMAGWGEETQYF.

V gene TRBV19 combines with J gene TRBJ2-5, with TRBD2 identical over 11 bases. Germline CDR1 reads LNHDA; CDR2 reads SQIVND (reference sequence). V trimming: 6 bases; J trimming: 5 bases; junction bases outside the gene matches: 11. The CDR3 runs to 16 residues. CDR3 in DNA: TGTGCCAGTAGAGAGAATAGCGGGGGGGCCGATGAGACCCAGTACTTC. It yields the protein CASRENSGGADETQYF.

The rearrangement links TRBV5-1 to TRBJ2-7; D possibly corresponds to TRBD1 (6 bases). Germline assignment: CDR1 SGHRS and CDR2 YFSETQ. V lost 10 bases and J 4 bases, leaving 18 bases between the germline ends. The CDR3 is 13 amino acids. The CDR3 is CAGSGQTSYEQYF. In DNA, the CDR3 is TGCGCCGGCTCCGGACAGACTTCTTACGAGCAGTACTTC. The full variable domain, completed using reference TRBV5-1 and TRBJ2-7, is KAGVTQTPRYLIKTRGQQVTLSCSPISGHRSVSWYQQTPGQGLQFLFEYFSETQRNKGNFPGRFSGRQFSNSRSEMNVSTLELGDSALYLCAGSGQTSYEQYFGPGTRLTVT.

V gene TRBV4-1 combines with J gene TRBJ2-7; 9 positions match TRBD1. Germline V CDR1 and CDR2: MGHRA, YSYEKL. The CDR3 spans 16 residues. Trimming took 1 base from V and 2 from J; bases not matched to a gene: 6. The CDR3 DNA reads TGCGCCAGCAGCCAAGTTGGGACAGGGCCCACCTACGAGCAGTACTTC. It is translated as CASSQVGTGPTYEQYF.

This chain connects TRBV18 to TRBJ1-4; D unresolved. Germline loops: CDR1 KGHSH, CDR2 LQKENI. Trimming cost V 3 bases and J 8 bases, with 16 bases left between them. This CDR3 comprises 15 residues. The CDR3 DNA reads TGTGCCAGCTCACCTCCGGGGTCCAGAGAGGAAAAACTGTTTTTT. Residues: CASSPPGSREEKLFF.

This clone was picked up one time. The chain uses TRBV27 and TRBJ1-1; D ambiguous. Germline loops: CDR1 MNHEY, CDR2 SMNVEV (reference sequence). This CDR3 spans 13 amino acids. Trimming shortened V by 2 bases and J by 4 bases, and 8 bases separated the two germline ends. The CDR3 DNA sequence: TGTGCCAGCAGTTTACGGGGAGGCACTGAAGCTTTCTTT. Its translation: CASSLRGGTEAFF.

The rearrangement links TRBV19 to TRBJ2-7; 11 bases map to TRBD1. Per the germline V gene, CDR1 is LNHDA and CDR2 is SQIVND (reference sequence). V lost 6 bases, J lost 1 base, and 2 bases stayed unmatched. This CDR3 is 14 amino acids long. CDR3 protein: CASSRDRGSYEQYF. CDR3 in DNA: TGTGCCAGTAGCAGGGACAGGGGGTCCTACGAGCAGTACTTC.

The chain joins TRBV5-6 to TRBJ2-7, with 12 bases fitting TRBD1. Germline assignment: CDR1 SGHDT and CDR2 YYEEEE. V lost 4 bases, J lost 4 bases, and 3 bases stayed unmatched. The CDR3 sequence is 14 residues long. CDR3: CASSGTGGAYEQYF. In DNA form, the CDR3 reads TGTGCCAGCAGCGGGACAGGGGGCGCTTACGAGCAGTACTTC.

The chain carries TRBV7-2 and TRBJ1-6, with 8 bases fitting TRBD1. The V gene's germline CDR1 is SGHTA and CDR2 FQGNSA. Unmatched junction bases numbered 3, after V lost 4 bases and J lost 7 bases. The CDR3 is 14 residues long. The DNA of the CDR3 is TGTGCCAGCAGCTCGGGACAGGCCAATTCACCCCTCCACTTT. It specifies CASSSGQANSPLHF.

The chain uses TRBV18 and TRBJ2-5; no definite D call. V dropped 4 bases and J dropped 2 bases, with 8 bases sitting between them. Germline V CDR1 and CDR2: KGHSH, LQKENI. The CDR3 has 13 amino acids. The CDR3 sequence is CASSRMRQETQYF. In DNA, the CDR3 is TGTGCCAGCTCACGGATGAGGCAAGAGACCCAGTACTTC.

This chain connects TRBV5-4 to TRBJ2-5; D not certain. Trimming pared 2 bases from V and 2 bases from J, leaving 10 bases between. There are 14 residues in the CDR3. Germline V gives CDR1 SGHNT, CDR2 YYREEE (reference sequence). CDR3 sequence (DNA): TGTGCCAGCAGCTTCTACGTATCACAAGAGACCCAGTACTTC. It specifies CASSFYVSQETQYF.